Each of the 28 T cell receptor beta chains below was sequenced from the same sample in a study of shared clonotypes between healthy human individuals. Measured with immunoSEQ multiplex PCR; TCRdb has only the in-frame clones, and not every one. This sample has about 1.1 million clones; approximately 75% occur once, and the top ten carry more than 0.85%. The material sequenced was memory CD4+ T cells from PBMCs. As for subset: CD45RA-negative fraction. The receptors here all came from a young man in good health. Some clones in this sample may be carry-over from other donors' samples.

Turning to this clone: Since a far larger clone is one base different, this is likely a read error. Within the sample, other DNA sequences also encode this same CDR3. This sequence joins TRBV28 and TRBJ2-7, with D unclear. Germline CDR1 MDHEN, CDR2 SYDVKM. The length of the CDR3 is 11 residues. The V gene lost 6 bases and the J gene lost 4 bases, with 7 bases spanning the gap. CDR3 residues: CASSTLYEQYF. CDR3 in DNA: TGTGCCAGCAGCACCTTATACGAGCAGTACTTC.

This CDR3 is CAISAPGAGSSETQYF. In DNA, the CDR3 is TGTGCCATCAGTGCCCCCGGCGCCGGATCATCAGAGACCCAGTACTTC. The chain has TRBV10-3 and TRBJ2-5; D gene unclear. V was clipped by 4 bases and J by 4 bases, with 19 bases between them. Per the germline V gene, CDR1 is ENHRY and CDR2 is SYGVKD. The CDR3 sequence is 16 residues long.

The rearrangement links TRBV9 to TRBJ2-5, with 8 nucleotides matching TRBD1. The CDR3 totals 15 residues. After removal of 4 bases from V and 5 bases from J, the junction contained 10 bases not matched to a gene. Looked up from germline, CDR1 is SGDLS and CDR2 is YYNGEE. CDR3 sequence reads: CASSPRTGLWETQYF. The CDR3 DNA reads TGTGCCAGCAGCCCCCGGACAGGGTTATGGGAGACCCAGTACTTC.

The chain carries TRBV15 and TRBJ1-3; TRBD1 is a possible D gene (5 bases). In germline, CDR1 is LNHNV, CDR2 YYDKDF (reference sequence). The CDR3 runs to 15 residues. V was clipped by 4 bases and J by 0 bases, with 10 bases between them. CDR3 residues: CATSTDRYSGNTIYF. The DNA of the CDR3 is TGTGCCACCAGCACCGACAGATACTCTGGAAACACCATATATTTT.

V is TRBV18 and J is TRBJ1-5; TRBD1 matches 9 bases. With 4 bases clipped from V and 7 bases from J, the junction kept 2 bases outside the gene matches. The CDR3 loop spans 13 amino acids. The germline V gene has CDR1 KGHSH and CDR2 LQKENI. CDR3 nucleotide sequence: TGTGCCAGCTCACGGGGACAGGGACAGCCCCAGCATTTT. Residues: CASSRGQGQPQHF.

A few counts support this clone. This chain links TRBV7-2 with TRBJ2-1; D is perhaps TRBD1 (5 bases). The germline V gene has CDR1 SGHTA and CDR2 FQGNSA. Trimming stripped 5 bases from V and 8 bases from J, with 16 bases between. There are 14 residues in the CDR3. CDR3 amino acids: CASSPGPLWDEQFF. The CDR3 DNA follows: TGTGCCAGCAGCCCAGGGCCTCTGTGGGATGAGCAGTTCTTC.

This chain uses TRBV28 with TRBJ2-5; D is undetermined. CDR1 and CDR2 from the germline V gene are MDHEN and SYDVKM. Trimming left V 5 bases short and J 5 bases short, with 9 bases between. The CDR3 consists of 12 residues. CDR3 region: CASSTHSETQYF. The CDR3 DNA sequence: TGTGCCAGCAGTACACATTCGGAGACCCAGTACTTC. The variable domain in full, with the rest retrieved from reference TRBV28 and TRBJ2-5, is DVKVTQSSRYLVKRTGEKVFLECVQDMDHENMFWYRQDPGLGLRLIYFSYDVKMKEKGDIPEGYSVSREKKERFSLILESASTNQTSMYLCASSTHSETQYFGPGTRLLVL.

The chain carries TRBV5-8 and TRBJ1-5; D possibly corresponds to TRBD1 (5 bases). The V gene's germline CDR1 is SGHTS and CDR2 YDEGEE. The CDR3 loop spans 15 amino acids. The V and J ends lost 0 bases and 3 bases respectively, with 10 bases between them. The CDR3 loop is CASSLARQFNQPQHF. The DNA for the CDR3 is TGTGCCAGCAGCTTGGCGAGACAGTTCAATCAGCCCCAGCATTTT.

This clone was seen more than once but under ten times. The CDR3 DNA is TGCGCCAGCAGCCTCGAGCTGAACACTGAAGCTTTCTTT. Its protein is CASSLELNTEAFF. The chain links TRBV4-1 to TRBJ1-1; D remains unclear. Between the trimmed V and J ends, which lost 4 bases and 0 bases, there was a span of 6 bases. In germline, CDR1 is MGHRA, CDR2 YSYEKL. There are 13 residues in the CDR3.

This clone came up once. V is TRBV20-1 and J is TRBJ1-1; D is uncertain. Germline loops: CDR1 DFQATT, CDR2 SNEGSKA (reference sequence). V dropped 5 bases and J dropped 8 bases, with 12 bases sitting between them. The CDR3 runs to 11 residues. DNA of the CDR3: TGCAGTGCTTCCAGAGTCCCAGAAGCTTTCTTT. Translation: CSASRVPEAFF.

The chain links TRBV28 to TRBJ2-2, with D maybe TRBD1 (5 bases). Germline CDR1 reads MDHEN; CDR2 reads SYDVKM. Deletions cut 7 bases from V and 4 bases from J, with 22 bases between. This CDR3 is built from 17 residues. CDR3 sequence: CASKWAGRYVGTGELFF. The CDR3 region has the DNA TGTGCCAGCAAATGGGCAGGGCGTTATGTTGGCACCGGGGAGCTGTTTTTT.

V gene TRBV5-1 combines with J gene TRBJ2-7; 8 bases map to TRBD2. Germline trimming cut 4 bases from V and 5 bases from J; bases unmatched to any gene: 14. This CDR3 is built from 16 residues. Germline V lookup: CDR1 SGHRS, CDR2 YFSETQ. This chain's CDR3 is CASSPIRGSGSNEQYF. Written as DNA, the CDR3 is TGCGCCAGCAGCCCAATTAGAGGGAGCGGGAGTAACGAGCAGTACTTC.

This rearrangement joins TRBV13 to TRBJ2-4, with a possible D match to TRBD2 (5 bases). This CDR3 is 17 amino acids long. Germline-derived CDR1 and CDR2 are PRHDT and FYEKMQ (reference sequence). V dropped 5 bases and J dropped 0 bases, with 17 bases sitting between them. The CDR3 DNA follows: TGTGCCAGCAGCCCCCCCCCGGGAAACGAAGCCAAAAACATTCAGTACTTC. Protein: CASSPPPGNEAKNIQYF.

This chain joins TRBV5-1 and TRBJ2-1; 9 positions agree with TRBD1. Per germline, CDR1 SGHRS and CDR2 YFSETQ. The junction had 11 bases not matched to a gene; V was cut back by 5 bases and J by 8 bases. This CDR3 has 15 residues. The CDR3 DNA sequence: TGCGCCAGCAGTATCTCCGGGGACAGGGTCGATGAGCAGTTCTTC. This sequence encodes CASSISGDRVDEQFF.

There are a few counts of this clone. The V gene is TRBV6-5, the J gene TRBJ2-1; TRBD2 agrees at 12 bases. This CDR3 region has 16 residues. Germline-derived CDR1 and CDR2 are MNHEY and SVGAGI. V dropped 2 bases and J dropped 2; count of bases not matched to a gene: 1. The CDR3 is CASSYRLAGAYNEQFF. CDR3 in DNA: TGTGCCAGCAGTTACCGACTAGCGGGAGCCTACAATGAGCAGTTCTTC.

The gene calls are TRBV19 and TRBJ2-5; TRBD2 is a possible D gene (6 bases). Per the germline V gene, CDR1 is LNHDA and CDR2 is SQIVND (reference sequence). This CDR3 is 15 amino acids long. Trimming removed 3 bases at V and 4 bases at J, with 15 bases between. CDR3 amino acids: CASSIPGRRAETQYF. The CDR3 DNA is TGTGCCAGTAGTATCCCCGGGAGAAGAGCAGAGACCCAGTACTTC. The variable domain in full, with the rest retrieved from reference TRBV19 and TRBJ2-5, is DGGITQSPKYLFRKEGQNVTLSCEQNLNHDAMYWYRQDPGQGLRLIYYSQIVNDFQKGDIAEGYSVSREKKESFPLTVTSAQKNPTAFYLCASSIPGRRAETQYFGPGTRLLVL.

The V gene is TRBV28, the J gene TRBJ1-2; 8 bases align to TRBD1. The CDR3 spans 16 residues. V gave up 7 bases and J gave up 4 bases; unmatched junction bases: 14. The germline gives CDR1 MDHEN, CDR2 SYDVKM. This CDR3 reads CASISGQGRRGYGYTF. In DNA form, the CDR3 reads TGTGCCAGCATCTCAGGACAGGGCCGACGTGGCTATGGCTACACCTTC.

The V call is TRBV5-8, the J call TRBJ2-3; tentative D call: TRBD1 (6 bases). This CDR3 contains 16 residues. The germline V and J ends were trimmed by 0 bases and 0 bases, with 11 bases remaining between them. Germline V gene sequence: CDR1 SGHTS, CDR2 YDEGEE. CDR3 sequence: CASSLETGHSTDTQYF. CDR3 DNA sequence: TGTGCCAGCAGCTTGGAGACAGGACATAGCACAGATACGCAGTATTTT.

The chain is built from TRBV7-3 and TRBJ2-2; a possible D gene is TRBD1 (7 bases). The CDR3 contains 15 residues. V lost 3 bases and J lost 5, with 13 bases in between. In germline, CDR1 is SGHTA, CDR2 FQGTGA. CDR3 sequence (DNA): TGTGCCAGCAGCTTGACCGGGGGACAGACCGGGGAGCTGTTTTTT. Translating it yields CASSLTGGQTGELFF.

The chain couples TRBV9 to TRBJ2-7; D tentatively reads TRBD1 or TRBD2 (5 bases each). This CDR3 has 14 residues. V was cut by 1 base and J by 6 bases, with 14 bases left in between. The germline gives CDR1 SGDLS, CDR2 YYNGEE. CDR3 sequence (DNA): TGTGCCAGCAGCGTATTAGTAGGGGACGCCGAGCAGTACTTC. Translation: CASSVLVGDAEQYF.

This chain uses TRBV2 with TRBJ2-5; D might be TRBD1 (5 bases). CDR1 and CDR2 from the germline V gene are SNHLY and FYNNEI. The CDR3 contains 12 residues. V was cut by 8 bases and J by 3 bases, with 10 bases left in between. The CDR3 nucleotides are TGTGCCAGCGGAAAGACAGAAGAGACCCAGTACTTC. This sequence encodes CASGKTEETQYF.

The CDR3 DNA reads TGTGCCAGCAAGGGGGCGGGTAACACCGGGGAGCTGTTTTTT. It encodes CASKGAGNTGELFF. J is TRBJ2-2 and V is TRBV5-4; TRBD1 agrees at 7 bases. The CDR3 is made up of 14 amino acids. Germline V gene lookup returns CDR1 SGHNT and CDR2 YYREEE (reference sequence). The J segment lost 2 bases and the V segment lost 6 bases, leaving 4 bases of the junction unmatched.

The V call is TRBV5-1, the J call TRBJ2-7; 8 bases are a match to TRBD2. The CDR3 sequence is 12 residues long. CDR1 SGHRS and CDR2 YFSETQ come from the germline V gene. V gave up 0 bases and J gave up 8 bases; unmatched junction bases: 1. CDR3 DNA sequence: TGCGCCAGCAGCTTGGTAGCGGGGCAGCAGTACTTC. Its translation is CASSLVAGQQYF.

This chain uses TRBV28 with TRBJ2-7; 8 bases match TRBD1. Germline-derived CDR1 and CDR2 are MDHEN and SYDVKM. The CDR3 sequence is 16 residues long. Trimming took 4 bases from V and 1 from J; bases not matched to a gene: 9. The chain's CDR3 is CASSSPRGDRSYEQYF. CDR3 DNA: TGTGCCAGCAGTTCCCCAAGGGGGGACAGGTCCTACGAGCAGTACTTC. The complete variable domain, with remaining parts taken from reference TRBV28 and TRBJ2-7, reads DVKVTQSSRYLVKRTGEKVFLECVQDMDHENMFWYRQDPGLGLRLIYFSYDVKMKEKGDIPEGYSVSREKKERFSLILESASTNQTSMYLCASSSPRGDRSYEQYFGPGTRLTVT.

The rearrangement uses TRBV19 and TRBJ1-4, with no clear D. Trimming cost V 6 bases and J 5 bases, with 13 bases left between them. Germline CDR1 reads LNHDA; CDR2 reads SQIVND (reference sequence). The CDR3 contains 14 residues. As DNA, the CDR3 is TGTGCCAGTAGCAACCAGGTAGTCAATGAAAAACTGTTTTTT. Translation gives CASSNQVVNEKLFF.

The V and J genes are TRBV7-2 and TRBJ1-2; D gene ambiguous. Trimming left V 2 bases short and J 0 bases short, with 10 bases between. Germline V CDR1 and CDR2: SGHTA, FQGNSA. This CDR3 spans 15 amino acids. CDR3 loop: CASSLTGEANYGYTF. DNA of the CDR3: TGTGCCAGCAGCTTAACTGGGGAAGCTAACTATGGCTACACCTTC.

V usage is TRBV9 and J usage is TRBJ1-1; maybe TRBD1 (5 bases). The CDR3 has 13 amino acids. Trimming removed 4 bases from V and 3 bases from J, with 10 bases in between. The germline gives CDR1 SGDLS, CDR2 YYNGEE. The CDR3 reads CASSQGPYTEAFF. For the CDR3, the DNA is TGTGCCAGCAGCCAGGGACCATACACTGAAGCTTTCTTT.

The chain carries TRBV11-2 and TRBJ1-1; weak D call: TRBD1 (6 bases). CDR3 size: 15 residues. V was trimmed by 5 bases and J by 2 bases, leaving 15 bases between them. Germline values: CDR1 SGHAT, CDR2 FQNNGV. Here the CDR3 reads CASSVRGALNTEAFF. DNA for the CDR3: TGTGCCAGCAGCGTTCGGGGGGCGCTTAACACTGAAGCTTTCTTT.